These T cell receptor beta chains were read from a single sample in a study of blood T cell repertoires in COVID-19. Clones were sequenced by immunoSEQ multiplex PCR, and TCRdb holds only the in-frame ones, with some missing. Among 200,000 to 250,000 clones, over 80% were seen once, and the ten largest hold roughly 2.7%. Sequences were obtained from peripheral blood. The origin of the receptors is a man aged 25 to 45 with COVID-19, enrolled during active disease. The CDR3 runs from the conserved cysteine through the conserved F or W. A D gene is named only where the DNA matches it firmly. Size values are once, few and many counts, or a class for expanded clones, and some rows have none.

-	TRBV19	TRBD1	TRBJ2-4	CASNDRGGKNIQYF	TGTGCCAGCAATGACAGGGGAGGCAAAAACATTCAGTACTTC
-	TRBV18	-	TRBJ1-6	CASSPIRGDNSPLHF	TGTGCCAGCTCACCAATCAGGGGAGATAATTCACCCCTCCACTTT
-	TRBV18	-	TRBJ2-7	CASSPPTNSYEQYF	TGTGCCAGCTCACCACCCACTAATTCCTACGAGCAGTACTTC
-	TRBV12-5	TRBD1	TRBJ1-1	CASGLVTGNPTEAFF	TGTGCTAGTGGTTTGGTGACAGGGAATCCCACTGAAGCTTTCTTT
-	TRBV18	-	TRBJ1-6	CASSTQAGGRGDSPLHF	TGTGCCAGCTCAACTCAGGCGGGGGGGCGCGGAGATTCACCCCTCCACTTT
-	TRBV19	TRBD1	TRBJ2-7	CATQGTAYEQYF	TGTGCCACGCAAGGGACAGCCTACGAGCAGTACTTC
-	TRBV19	-	TRBJ1-5	CASSASGAYQPQHF	TGTGCCAGTAGTGCATCAGGGGCGTACCAGCCCCAGCATTTT
few	TRBV5-1	TRBD1	TRBJ1-6	CASSTPDREDGASYNSPLHF	TGCGCCAGCAGCACTCCGGACAGGGAAGATGGGGCCTCCTATAATTCACCCCTCCACTTT
few	TRBV3-1/TRBV3-2	TRBD2	TRBJ2-2	CASSQDPAGGGKSTGELFF	TGTGCCAGCAGCCAAGATCCAGCGGGGGGGGGTAAGAGCACCGGGGAGCTGTTTTTT
-	TRBV7-9	TRBD2	TRBJ2-1	CASSTPGLAGVFF	TGTGCCAGCAGTACCCCGGGACTAGCGGGAGTGTTCTTC
-	TRBV10-3	TRBD1	TRBJ2-6	CATGGSKSGANVLTF	TGTGCCACAGGGGGCAGCAAATCTGGGGCCAACGTCCTGACTTTC
-	TRBV12-5	TRBD2	TRBJ2-4	CASGPPGGMENIQYF	TGTGCTAGTGGTCCCCCGGGGGGTATGGAAAACATTCAGTACTTC
-	TRBV18	TRBD2	TRBJ2-3	CASSPLEIAGARDTQYF	TGTGCCAGCTCACCTTTAGAAATAGCGGGGGCCCGGGATACGCAGTATTTT
-	TRBV24-1	TRBD1	TRBJ1-5	CATSGGQGAPVLNQPQHF	TGTGCCACCAGTGGGGGACAGGGGGCGCCGGTTTTGAATCAGCCCCAGCATTTT
-	TRBV25-1	TRBD1	TRBJ2-1	CASAGDEGQGRNEQFF	TGTGCCAGCGCTGGGGACGAAGGACAGGGGCGGAATGAGCAGTTCTTC
-	TRBV24-1	-	TRBJ1-1	CATSDSSRMNTEAFF	TGTGCCACCAGTGATTCTTCGAGGATGAACACTGAAGCTTTCTTT
-	TRBV28	-	TRBJ1-1	CASSLGLWAAEAFF	TGTGCCAGCAGTTTGGGGCTTTGGGCAGCAGAAGCTTTCTTT
-	TRBV5-1	TRBD2	TRBJ2-7	CASSSSGGPTYEQYF	TGCGCCAGCAGCAGTAGCGGGGGCCCTACCTACGAGCAGTACTTC
once	TRBV18	TRBD2	TRBJ2-1	CASSPKRDSYNEQFF	TGTGCCAGCTCACCAAAGCGGGACTCCTACAATGAGCAGTTCTTC
-	TRBV5-1	TRBD1	TRBJ2-7	CASARGQGNSYEQYF	TGCGCCAGCGCTCGGGGACAGGGTAACTCCTACGAGCAGTACTTC
-	TRBV18	TRBD2	TRBJ2-7	CASSPPSGSLLEQYF	TGTGCCAGCTCACCACCTAGCGGGAGTCTCCTCGAGCAGTACTTC
-	TRBV28	-	TRBJ1-6	CASSFGGANSPLHF	TGTGCCAGCAGTTTCGGAGGGGCTAATTCACCCCTCCACTTT
-	TRBV7-2	TRBD2	TRBJ2-1	CASSPRTSGEQFF	TGTGCCAGCAGCCCGAGGACTAGCGGTGAGCAGTTCTTC
-	TRBV2	-	TRBJ1-3	CASSGQLISGNTIYF	TGTGCCAGCAGTGGACAGTTAATCTCTGGAAACACCATATATTTT
-	TRBV4-3	-	TRBJ1-2	CASSPKRFVGFGGYGYTF	TGCGCCAGCAGCCCCAAACGGTTTGTGGGGTTCGGGGGCTATGGCTACACCTTC
-	TRBV24-1	TRBD1	TRBJ2-1	CATRGQGNYNEQFF	TGTGCCACCAGGGGACAGGGGAATTACAATGAGCAGTTCTTC
-	TRBV20-1	-	TRBJ1-2	CSAPGEGYTF	TGCAGTGCTCCGGGAGAAGGCTACACCTTC
-	TRBV9	-	TRBJ1-6	CASSVAPFNSPLHF	TGTGCCAGCAGCGTAGCCCCTTTTAATTCACCCCTCCACTTT
once	TRBV7-8	-	TRBJ1-5	CASSLTAKGHPNQPQHF	TGTGCCAGCAGCTTAACAGCTAAGGGGCATCCAAATCAGCCCCAGCATTTT
-	TRBV10-3	-	TRBJ2-3	CAISESRVTDTQYF	TGTGCCATCAGTGAGTCTCGGGTCACAGATACGCAGTATTTT
-	TRBV16	TRBD1	TRBJ1-5	CASSQWGTGNQPQHF	TGTGCCAGCAGCCAATGGGGGACAGGCAATCAGCCCCAGCATTTT
-	TRBV28	TRBD1	TRBJ2-7	CASSLSSQGDYEQYF	TGTGCCAGCAGTTTATCTTCCCAGGGGGACTACGAGCAGTACTTC
-	TRBV12-5	-	TRBJ1-2	CASGLVLGDLLKQPNGYTF	TGTGCTAGTGGTTTGGTATTAGGGGATCTCTTAAAACAACCAAATGGCTACACCTTC
few	TRBV11-2	-	TRBJ1-4	CASSQRSGAATNEKLFF	TGTGCCAGCAGTCAAAGGTCAGGGGCGGCAACTAATGAAAAACTGTTTTTT
-	TRBV5-1	TRBD1	TRBJ2-2	CASSLRQGGDTGELFF	TGCGCCAGCAGCCTTCGACAGGGGGGCGACACCGGGGAGCTGTTTTTT
-	TRBV5-1	-	TRBJ2-1	CASSLIQRAYNEQFF	TGCGCCAGCAGCTTGATCCAGCGGGCATACAATGAGCAGTTCTTC
few	TRBV28	-	TRBJ1-4	CASSWSVDGRVRSVFF	TGTGCCAGCAGTTGGAGCGTGGATGGCCGAGTCCGATCTGTGTTTTTT
-	TRBV5-1	TRBD1	TRBJ2-7	CASSSLSTGDEQYF	TGCGCCAGCAGCTCCTTGTCAACAGGGGACGAGCAGTACTTC
-	TRBV9	-	TRBJ1-2	CASSVEGARANYGYTF	TGTGCCAGCAGCGTAGAAGGAGCTAGAGCTAACTATGGCTACACCTTC
-	TRBV27	-	TRBJ1-3	CASTTLGEGNTIYF	TGTGCCAGCACCACCCTCGGGGAAGGAAACACCATATATTTT
-	TRBV20-1	TRBD2	TRBJ2-2	CSASDAGGPPNTGELFF	TGCAGTGCTAGTGACGCGGGAGGGCCCCCGAACACCGGGGAGCTGTTTTTT
-	TRBV10-3	-	TRBJ2-7	CAIWAGLYEQYF	TGTGCCATCTGGGCAGGACTCTACGAGCAGTACTTC
few	TRBV6-5	-	TRBJ1-1	CATAGEPRGTFF	TGTGCCACCGCAGGGGAACCCAGAGGGACTTTCTTT
-	TRBV6-5	-	TRBJ1-1	CASSRGNTEAFF	TGTGCCAGCAGCCGGGGGAACACTGAAGCTTTCTTT
-	TRBV5-4	TRBD1	TRBJ2-3	CASSFGRDRVTDTQYF	TGTGCCAGCAGTTTCGGCCGGGACAGGGTCACAGATACGCAGTATTTT
-	TRBV19	-	TRBJ1-1	CASRNEVGQGKSETEAFF	TGTGCCAGTAGGAACGAGGTCGGGCAGGGGAAGAGTGAGACTGAAGCTTTCTTT
-	TRBV27	-	TRBJ1-6	CASSFSNPSSNSPLHF	TGTGCCAGCAGTTTCAGTAACCCGTCCTCTAATTCACCCCTCCACTTT
-	TRBV7-2	TRBD1	TRBJ1-1	CASSPRDRDAEAFF	TGTGCCAGCAGCCCACGGGACAGGGACGCTGAAGCTTTCTTT
-	TRBV6-1	TRBD2	TRBJ2-1	CASSESGLAGSYNEQFF	TGTGCCAGCAGTGAATCGGGACTAGCGGGGTCCTACAATGAGCAGTTCTTC
-	TRBV7-3	TRBD1	TRBJ1-2	CASSYRDRGSEHYGYTF	TGTGCCAGCAGCTACCGGGACAGGGGGTCGGAACACTATGGCTACACCTTC
-	TRBV3-1/TRBV3-2	TRBD1	TRBJ1-1	CASAFRTGGAFF	TGTGCCAGCGCTTTCCGGACAGGGGGTGCTTTCTTT
-	TRBV5-1	-	TRBJ1-1	CASSPPTGEAFF	TGCGCCAGCAGCCCTCCGACAGGAGAAGCTTTCTTT
-	TRBV3-1/TRBV3-2	-	TRBJ1-1	CASSPGWAGTEAFF	TGTGCCAGCAGCCCCGGCTGGGCCGGCACTGAAGCTTTCTTT
-	TRBV28	-	TRBJ1-6	CASSLGLYNSYNSPLHF	TGTGCCAGCAGTTTAGGACTATACAACTCCTATAATTCACCCCTCCACTTT
-	TRBV2	-	TRBJ2-2	CASSNLVPTGELFF	TGTGCCAGCTCTAATCTAGTACCCACCGGGGAGCTGTTTTTT